The 5 T cell receptor beta chains below all came from one sample that was sequenced in a study of response to subunit inactivated influenza vaccine. TCRdb recomputed calls from the RT-PCR reads with MiXCR, one row per CDR3 protein. This table holds around 480,000 distinct CDR3 sequences, approximately 10% found once. The sample was PBMCs from blood, taken 45 days after vaccination. The receptors stem from a man aged 45-65 years who received an inactivated influenza vaccine.

This chain links TRBV5-1 with TRBJ2-7, with TRBD1 matching 7 bases. The V and J ends lost 3 bases and 5 bases, in that order; junction bases with no gene match: 11. This CDR3 is 15 amino acids long. Germline loops: CDR1 SGHRS, CDR2 YFSETQ. The CDR3: CASSWDPTGSDEQYF. CDR3 sequence (DNA): TGCGCCAGCAGCTGGGACCCGACAGGGTCGGACGAGCAGTACTTC.

This chain links TRBV24-1 with TRBJ2-7, with 8 bases fitting TRBD2. CDR3 length: 13 residues. Germline CDR1 and CDR2: KGHDR and SFDVKD. The V gene end was trimmed by 9 bases and the J gene end by 3 bases; junction bases not matched to a gene: 6. As DNA, the CDR3 is TGTGCCACCGGCCAGCGGGAGTTCTACGAGCAGTACTTC. It yields the protein CATGQREFYEQYF.

The rearrangement joins TRBV7-9 to TRBJ2-1; 9 bases map to TRBD2. Germline CDR1 is SEHNR and CDR2 is FQNEAQ (reference sequence). V dropped 6 bases and J dropped 7; count of bases not matched to a gene: 13. CDR3 size: 16 residues. Here the CDR3 reads CASRGFGGRAENEQFF. CDR3 nucleotides: TGTGCCAGCAGAGGGTTCGGCGGGAGGGCCGAAAATGAGCAGTTCTTC.

On this clonotype: A much larger clone is a single base away; this may be a read error. This chain uses TRBV7-8 with TRBJ2-5, with 11 nucleotides matching TRBD2. This CDR3 contains 18 residues. CDR1 is SGHVS, CDR2 FQNEAQ, per germline. DNA of the CDR3: TGTGCCAGCAGCTTCCGTCTAGCGGGAGGAAGCTTCAAAGAGACCCACTACTTC. Translation: CASSFRLAGGSFKETHYF.

The chain recombines TRBV28 with TRBJ2-3; maybe TRBD1 (5 bases). V lost 7 bases to trimming and J lost 6 bases, with 14 bases between them. The length of the CDR3 is 13 residues. Germline CDR1 MDHEN, CDR2 SYDVKM. CDR3 in amino acids: CASKRGSRDTQYF. The CDR3 coding sequence is TGTGCCAGCAAAAGGGGCAGTCGGGATACGCAGTATTTT.